Presented here are 21 T cell receptor beta chains from one specimen sequenced in a study of monozygotic twins with inflammatory bowel disease. Reprocessing the 5' RACE reads, TCRdb reports a single entry for every CDR3 protein and omits DNA. The sample table includes about 330,000 distinct CDR3 sequences. Sequenced input: blood. The receptor set was obtained from a human donor with ulcerative colitis or Crohn's disease, or a healthy co-twin of an affected twin (not recorded which).

CDR3 protein: CASSPPFYGYTF. The chain joins TRBV28 to TRBJ1-2; TCRdb names TRBD1, which stays unverified in the absence of DNA. CDR1 is MDHEN, CDR2 SYDVKM, per germline. The CDR3 has 12 residues.

V is TRBV3-1 and J is TRBJ2-5; the TRBD1 assignment by TCRdb is unverifiable without DNA. The CDR3 length is 14 residues. The V gene's germline CDR1 is LGHDT and CDR2 YNNKEL (reference sequence). CDR3 protein: CASSQEGGEETQYF.

The chain joins TRBV20-1 to TRBJ1-5; TCRdb names TRBD1, which stays unverified in the absence of DNA. Germline CDR1 and CDR2: DFQATT and SNEGSKA (reference sequence). The CDR3 contains 13 residues. This chain's CDR3 is CSAGTNSNQPQHF.

The rearrangement links TRBV7-2 to TRBJ1-3; the TCRdb D gene call, TRBD1, has no DNA to confirm it. The CDR3 loop spans 14 amino acids. Germline loops: CDR1 SGHTA, CDR2 FQGNSA. CDR3 loop: CASSVETGRNTIYF.

The chain combines TRBV7-9 with TRBJ2-7. The germline gives CDR1 SEHNR, CDR2 FQNEAQ (reference sequence). The CDR3 spans 12 residues. This chain's CDR3 is CASSSNSYEQYF.

This chain joins TRBV9 and TRBJ1-1; lacking DNA, the TRBD1 call made by TCRdb goes unchecked. The CDR3 loop spans 14 amino acids. Per the germline V gene, CDR1 is SGDLS and CDR2 is YYNGEE. The CDR3 is CASSLRDRDTEAFF.

This rearrangement joins TRBV5-1 to TRBJ2-7; TCRdb's D call of TRBD1 is untestable without DNA. Germline assignment: CDR1 SGHRS and CDR2 YFSETQ. This CDR3 has 17 amino acids. This chain's CDR3 is CASSLGPSGTDSYEQYF.

The chain couples TRBV20-1 to TRBJ1-1. This CDR3 contains 14 residues. Germline CDR1 and CDR2: DFQATT and SNEGSKA (reference sequence). CDR3 region: CSAARLVGNTEAFF.

The chain couples TRBV24-1 to TRBJ2-5. Germline loops: CDR1 KGHDR, CDR2 SFDVKD. This CDR3 spans 11 amino acids. The CDR3 reads CATSVGRTQYF.

V and J are TRBV4-3 and TRBJ2-5. The CDR3 loop spans 13 amino acids. Germline lookup yields CDR1 LGHNA and CDR2 YSLEER. CDR3 sequence: CASSHTDWETQYF.

J is TRBJ2-3 and V is TRBV12-3 or TRBV12-4; absent DNA, TCRdb's TRBD1 call cannot be checked. The CDR3 length is 16 residues. This chain's CDR3 is CASSLSRSASTDTQYF.

The rearrangement joins TRBV6-5 to TRBJ1-2. CDR3 size: 15 residues. Looked up from germline, CDR1 is MNHEY and CDR2 is SVGAGI. CDR3 in amino acids: CASSYYGVGNYGYTF.

This chain links TRBV3-1 with TRBJ1-1; TCRdb outputs TRBD1, but without DNA this stays unchecked. The germline CDR1 and CDR2 sequences are LGHDT and YNNKEL (reference sequence). CDR3 length: 14 amino acids. The CDR3 reads CASSQQGLVTEAFF.

V usage is TRBV7-9 and J usage is TRBJ1-6; the TCRdb D gene call, TRBD1, has no DNA to confirm it. The CDR3 runs 16 residues. CDR1 and CDR2 (germline): SEHNR, FQNEAQ (reference sequence). The CDR3: CASSSSTGTGGSPLHF.

This chain links TRBV20-1 with TRBJ2-7; with no DNA, the TCRdb D assignment of TRBD1 cannot be verified. The CDR3 is made up of 14 amino acids. The germline CDR1 and CDR2 sequences are DFQATT and SNEGSKA (reference sequence). Here the CDR3 reads CSATPGQGDHEQYF.

This chain connects TRBV12-3 or TRBV12-4 to TRBJ1-1; as DNA is missing, the TRBD1 call by TCRdb cannot be tested. CDR3 size: 14 residues. CDR3 sequence reads: CASSSIPVGTEAFF.

The rearrangement links TRBV18 to TRBJ1-1. CDR3 length equals 12 residues. Germline V CDR1 and CDR2: KGHSH, LQKENI. The chain's CDR3 is CASSADGPEAFF. The variable domain in full, completed from reference TRBV18 and TRBJ1-1, reads NAGVMQNPRHLVRRRGQEARLRCSPMKGHSHVYWYRQLPEEGLKFMVYLQKENIIDESGMPKERFSAEFPKEGPSILRIQQVVRGDSAAYFCASSADGPEAFFGQGTRLTVV.

The V gene is TRBV7-2, the J gene TRBJ2-3. Germline loops: CDR1 SGHTA, CDR2 FQGNSA. The CDR3 runs 12 residues. CDR3 protein: CASKLGTDTQYF. Full variable domain (remainder filled in from reference TRBV7-2 and TRBJ2-3): GAGVSQSPSNKVTEKGKDVELRCDPISGHTALYWYRQSLGQGLEFLIYFQGNSAPDKSGLPSDRFSAERTGGSVSTLTIQRTQQEDSAVYLCASKLGTDTQYFGPGTRLTVL.

This CDR3 reads CSAGEGGAGNTIYF. The gene calls are TRBV20-1 and TRBJ1-3; the D call from TCRdb, TRBD1, cannot be confirmed without DNA. Germline lookup yields CDR1 DFQATT and CDR2 SNEGSKA (reference sequence). The CDR3 length is 14 residues.

CDR3 region: CASSLKQGYEQYF. The chain recombines TRBV18 with TRBJ2-7; TCRdb's D call of TRBD1 is untestable without DNA. CDR1 is KGHSH and CDR2 is LQKENI in the germline V gene. This CDR3 comprises 13 residues. Supplemented by reference TRBV18 and TRBJ2-7, the full variable domain reads NAGVMQNPRHLVRRRGQEARLRCSPMKGHSHVYWYRQLPEEGLKFMVYLQKENIIDESGMPKERFSAEFPKEGPSILRIQQVVRGDSAAYFCASSLKQGYEQYFGPGTRLTVT.

The rearrangement uses TRBV6-1 and TRBJ2-7. This CDR3 comprises 15 residues. The germline V gene has CDR1 MNHNS and CDR2 SASEGT. The CDR3 here is CASSELRGSSHEQYF.